The clone carrying this TCR beta chain has ten or more counts. Its antigen is currently unknown. This specimen belongs to a study of neurological immune-mediated disorders. The authors made cDNA by 5'RACE with 10-nucleotide random UMIs. TCRdb processed the 5' RACE reads anew with MiXCR; each CDR3 protein has one entry. This sample has roughly 62,000 distinct CDR3 sequences; about 4% occur once, and the top ten carry roughly 2%. Study results and limitations: The greatest TCR clonal expansion occurred in HTLV-1-associated myelopathy and the least in multiple sclerosis, which fell below healthy controls.

The receptor comes from a woman aged 45 to 65 with multiple sclerosis. The sequencing sample was made of PBMCs.

The CDR3 protein is CASSISTSSTDTQYF. CDR3 sequence (DNA): TGTGCCAGTAGTATATCAACCTCTAGCACAGATACGCAGTATTTT. The chain employs TRBV19 and TRBJ2-3; D unclear. V lost 2 bases, J lost 0 bases, and 9 bases lay in between. The CDR3 is 15 residues long. From germline, CDR1 is LNHDA and CDR2 SQIVND (reference sequence).